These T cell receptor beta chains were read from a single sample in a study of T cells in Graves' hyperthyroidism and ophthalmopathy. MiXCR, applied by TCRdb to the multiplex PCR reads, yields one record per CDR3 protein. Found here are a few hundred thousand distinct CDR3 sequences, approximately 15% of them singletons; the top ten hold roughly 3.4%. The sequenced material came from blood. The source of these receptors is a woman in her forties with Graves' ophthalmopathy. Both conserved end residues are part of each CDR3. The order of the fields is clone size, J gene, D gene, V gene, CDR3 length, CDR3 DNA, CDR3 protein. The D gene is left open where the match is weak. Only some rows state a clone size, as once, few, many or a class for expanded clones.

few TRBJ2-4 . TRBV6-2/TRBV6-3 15 TGTGCCAGCAGTTACTATTGGGACGGGAAAAACATTCAGTACTTC CASSYYWDGKNIQYF
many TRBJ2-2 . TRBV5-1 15 TGCGCCAGCAGGGTCTTGACAGGAAACACCGGGGAGCTGTTTTTT CASRVLTGNTGELFF
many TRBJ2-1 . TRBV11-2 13 TGTGCCAGCAGCTTAGAACGATTAAATGAGCAGTTCTTC CASSLERLNEQFF
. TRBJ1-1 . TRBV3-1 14 TGTGCCAGCAGCCAAGCCCGGGGGGTCTGGAGGGCTTTCTTT CASSQARGVWRAFF
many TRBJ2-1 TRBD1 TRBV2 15 TGTGCCAGCAGGGAAGACAGGGGGAGATACAATGAGCAGTTCTTC CASREDRGRYNEQFF
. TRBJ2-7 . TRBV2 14 TGTGCCAGCAGCCCGGTGGACGGGCGGTACGAGCAGTACTTC CASSPVDGRYEQYF
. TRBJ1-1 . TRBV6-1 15 TGTGCCAGCAGTGAAGACAGGGCCCTGAACACTGAAGCTTTCTTT CASSEDRALNTEAFF
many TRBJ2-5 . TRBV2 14 TGTGCCAGCAGCGGAATCACCATTAAAGAGACCCAGTACTTC CASSGITIKETQYF
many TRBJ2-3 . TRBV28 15 TGTGCCAGCTTTGGTGGGGGGAGTCTCACAGATACGCAGTATTTT CASFGGGSLTDTQYF
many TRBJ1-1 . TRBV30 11 TGTGCCTGTACGGTGAACACTGAAGCTTTCTTT CACTVNTEAFF
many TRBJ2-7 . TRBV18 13 TGTGCCAGCTCACCAAAGGGTCCCTACGAGCAGTACTTC CASSPKGPYEQYF
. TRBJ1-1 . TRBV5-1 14 TGCGCCAGCAGCTCCCCGACAGGGAACACTGAAGCTTTCTTT CASSSPTGNTEAFF
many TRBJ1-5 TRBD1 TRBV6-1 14 TGTGCCAGCAGGGACAGGGAGGGGTATCAGCCCCAGCATTTT CASRDREGYQPQHF
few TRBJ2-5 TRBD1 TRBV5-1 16 TGCGCCAGCAGCCCAACGACAGGGGCTAATGAAGAGACCCAGTACTTC CASSPTTGANEETQYF
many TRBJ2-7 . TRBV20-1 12 TGCAGTGCTAGATCAGCGTCCTACGAGCAGTACTTC CSARSASYEQYF
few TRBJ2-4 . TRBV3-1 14 TGTGCCAGCAGCCTTCGACAGGCCCAGGACATTCAGTACTTC CASSLRQAQDIQYF
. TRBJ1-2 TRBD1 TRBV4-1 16 TGCGCCAGCAGTGACGGAGCGGGACAGGGGATTTATGGCTACACCTTC CASSDGAGQGIYGYTF
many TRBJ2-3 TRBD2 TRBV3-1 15 TGTGCCAGCAGCCAATTCCTAGCGGGAGCAGATACGCAGTATTTT CASSQFLAGADTQYF
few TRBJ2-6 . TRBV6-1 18 TGTGCCAGCAGTGCCAGAAGGATCGATCTCTCTGGGGCCAACGTCCTGACTTTC CASSARRIDLSGANVLTF
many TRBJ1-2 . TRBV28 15 TGTGCCAGCAGCGAGGTTGGGGGGGCTAACTATGGCTACACCTTC CASSEVGGANYGYTF
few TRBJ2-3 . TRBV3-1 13 TGTGCCAGCAGCCGGGGTGGGGTGGATACGCAGTATTTT CASSRGGVDTQYF
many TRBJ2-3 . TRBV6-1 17 TGTGCCAGCAGTGAAGTGATCGGGGGAACAGGAACAGATACGCAGTATTTT CASSEVIGGTGTDTQYF
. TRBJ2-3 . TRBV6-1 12 TGTGCCAGCAGTGAAGTTTGGGATACGCAGTATTTT CASSEVWDTQYF